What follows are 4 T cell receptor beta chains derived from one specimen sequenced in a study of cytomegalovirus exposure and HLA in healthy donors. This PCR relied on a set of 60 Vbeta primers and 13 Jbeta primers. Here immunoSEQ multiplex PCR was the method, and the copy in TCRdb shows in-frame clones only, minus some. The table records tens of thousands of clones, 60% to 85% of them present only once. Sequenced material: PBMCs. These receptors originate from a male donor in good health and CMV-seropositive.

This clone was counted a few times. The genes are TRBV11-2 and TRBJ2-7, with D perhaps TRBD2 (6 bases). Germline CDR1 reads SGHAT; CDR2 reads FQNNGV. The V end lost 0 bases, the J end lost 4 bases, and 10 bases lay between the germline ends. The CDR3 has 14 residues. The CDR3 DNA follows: TGTGCCAGCAGCTTAGACCGGGGGAGATACGAGCAGTACTTC. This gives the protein CASSLDRGRYEQYF. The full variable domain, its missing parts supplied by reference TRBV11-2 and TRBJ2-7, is EAGVAQSPRYKIIEKRQSVAFWCNPISGHATLYWYQQILGQGPKLLIQFQNNGVVDDSQLPKDRFSAERLKGVDSTLKIQPAKLEDSAVYLCASSLDRGRYEQYFGPGTRLTVT.

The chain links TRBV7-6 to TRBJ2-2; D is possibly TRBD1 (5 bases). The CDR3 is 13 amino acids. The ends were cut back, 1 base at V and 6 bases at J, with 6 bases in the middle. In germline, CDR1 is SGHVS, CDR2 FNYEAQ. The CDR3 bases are TGTGCCAGCAGCTTAGTAGGGGCCGGGGAGCTGTTTTTT. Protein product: CASSLVGAGELFF.

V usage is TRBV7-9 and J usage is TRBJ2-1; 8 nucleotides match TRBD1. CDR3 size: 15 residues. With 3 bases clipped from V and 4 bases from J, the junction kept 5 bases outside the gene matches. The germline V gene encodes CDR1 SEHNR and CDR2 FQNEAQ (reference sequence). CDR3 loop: CASSFDRGAYNEQFF. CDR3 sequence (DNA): TGTGCCAGCAGCTTTGACAGGGGCGCTTACAATGAGCAGTTCTTC.

The CDR3 region is CASSPHGLEVHNQPQHF. The CDR3 nucleotides are TGTGCCAGCAGCCCTCACGGCCTAGAGGTACACAATCAGCCCCAGCATTTT. The genes are TRBV5-8 and TRBJ1-5, with D unclear. CDR3 length: 17 amino acids. The germline V gene encodes CDR1 SGHTS and CDR2 YDEGEE. The ends were cut back, 4 bases at V and 3 bases at J, with 20 bases in the middle. The whole variable domain, remainder taken from reference TRBV5-8 and TRBJ1-5, is EAGVTQSPTHLIKTRGQQATLRCSPISGHTSVYWYQQALGLGLQFLLWYDEGEERNRGNFPPRFSGRQFPNYSSELNVNALELEDSALYLCASSPHGLEVHNQPQHFGDGTRLSIL.